This TCR beta chain was captured in a study of T-cell reconstitution after alpha-beta-depleted transplantation in children. Molecular barcoding with unique molecular identifiers was used for the TCRbeta library. TCRdb recomputed calls from the PCR reads with MiXCR, one row per CDR3 protein. Counted here are 300,000 or so distinct CDR3 sequences, 9.9% occurring once; the ten biggest clones make up over 9%. Germline V gene lookup returns CDR1 DFQATT and CDR2 SNEGSKA (reference sequence). This CDR3 region has 12 residues. V was cut by 4 bases and J by 5 bases, with 12 bases left in between. The receptor was derived from a human donor who donated a stem cell graft to a child with SCID. The chain recombines TRBV20-1 with TRBJ2-7; D is uncertain. This specimen consisted of PBMCs from the stem cell graft donor, obtained from the stem cell graft. CDR3 nucleotides: TGCAGTGCTATCGTCGTTCGGGACGAGCAGTACTTC. It encodes CSAIVVRDEQYF.